This TCR beta chain was obtained from a study of shared clonotypes between healthy human individuals (dated by TCRdb to the early 2020s). The study in broad terms: Two women and a few men aged 18 to 49 years were included in the cohort. For each donor, three plates each were used for CD4 naive and CD4 memory, two plates were used for CD8 naive, and one plate was used for CD8 memory. To estimate repertoire size and how much clonotype sharing occurs between individuals, the study deeply sequenced the blood TCR repertoires of five or six healthy adults. To increase sequencing depth and limit assay-specific biases, different laboratories used diverse techniques to prepare libraries and sequence TCR repertoires. Leukapheresis yielded between about 0.8 and 8.9 billion PBMCs per donor.

Using the deep immunoSEQ assay, TCR CDR3 regions were amplified from genomic DNA by multiplex PCR. Extracted genomic DNA from each cell subset was spread evenly across all wells of several immunoSEQ 96-well plates, with each plate serving as a replicate. For sorted subsets, each replicate PCR was loaded with roughly 0.2 ug genomic DNA, equivalent to roughly 30,000 T cell genomes. The purified libraries were quantified using a Qubit 3.0 fluorometer, sized with a Bioanalyzer 2100, and then quantified again using the KAPA Library Quantification kit. Each immunoSEQ 96-well plate was sequenced on its own single-read 150-cycle Illumina NextSeq 550 flow cell. As for the original processing: Because the immunoSEQ output included only junctional sequences and no quality scores, the filtering could not be the same as the filtering used for full-length reads. Sequences were annotated with PyIR, a Python wrapper for IgBLAST v1.9, and V/J genes and CDR3 were assigned using IMGT germline references. Reads were filtered out if the reads had weak V/J assignments (E-value above 1e-6), no CDR3, stop codons, out-of-frame junctions, or ambiguous translated residues. V3J clonotypes were defined by identical inferred V gene, J gene, and CDR3 amino acid sequence. The percentage overlap between two repertoires was calculated by dividing the number of shared unique clonotypes by the size of the smaller repertoire. RTK rarefaction, the Chao1 estimator, and Recon v2.1 estimates of unobserved clonotypes were used to assess repertoire richness. Generation probabilities for all TCRbeta clonotypes obtained by the gDNA method from a handful of donors were computed using OLGA. TCRdb holds this immuneACCESS table with in-frame rearrangements only. Some clones are missing; in checked studies, unresolved V genes explain under half, and the rest has no known cause. The V and J calls and clone size come from that table; D and trimming were worked out from the DNA. The sample profile shows around 2.3 million clones; more than 90% of them were found once. The top ten constitute 0.1% to 0.15% of the sample.

General study outcomes and caveats: Based on pairwise subsampling, the degree of clonotype sharing among donors was expected to be affected by sequencing depth. The genetic and exposure-history diversity represented was limited by the small number of donors. Naive subsets generally had larger estimated clonotype richness than memory subsets. Compared with non-shared clonotypes, clonotypes shared by all four sorted-subset donors had higher generation probabilities. Sampling was limited to blood, and TCR repertoires in tissue likely differ from TCR repertoires in blood. Across a few donors, approximately 5% of naive CD4, roughly 3.4% of naive CD8, roughly 2.2% of memory CD4, and under 0.45% of memory CD8 clonotypes were shared. Rarefaction of sorted-subset datasets indicated incomplete sequencing despite the large sequencing depth.

The donors were healthy, HIV-negative adults with no recently reported acute infections or vaccinations. All donors were Caucasian adults living in Nashville, Tennessee, USA. CD4+ T cells were enriched through magnetic negative selection, after which naive cells were positively selected on CD45RA and the remaining negative fraction served as the memory subset. Blood was obtained by leukapheresis, after which PBMCs were separated by Ficoll-Histopaque density gradient centrifugation and cryopreserved in liquid nitrogen vapor phase. Analytical flow cytometry was used to check the purity and quantity of every magnetically sorted T cell population. Genomic DNA was isolated from every sorted fraction and measured by UV absorbance on a Nanodrop 2000c. V was cut back by 5 bases and J by 6 bases, leaving a gap of 7 bases between them. The CDR3 starts with the cysteine, ends with the phenylalanine, and has 11 residues. Just the 33-base CDR3 DNA is kept, in frame starting at base 1. According to the germline V gene, CDR1 reads SGHAT and CDR2 reads FQNNGV.

With regard to this clone: Its antigen remains undetermined. No per-base quality is available; no much larger clone lies one base away.

Sequencing was carried out using naive CD4+ T cells sorted from blood. The cell subset or site label here, explained by the study, means: CD45RA+ positively selected. The chain was built from TRBV11-2 and TRBJ2-5; too little of a D gene remains to name it. This clonotype was sampled from a man aged 18 to 29 in good health. This receptor carries the CDR3 CASSRTQTQYF. The nucleotide sequence is TGTGCCAGCAGCCGAACCCAGACCCAGTACTTC.